Presented here are 8 T cell receptor beta chains from one specimen sequenced in a study of OX40 agonist ivuxolimab in advanced cancers. TCRdb's table, derived via immunoSEQ multiplex PCR, lists solely in-frame clones and lacks some. The sample carries tens of thousands of clones, around 88% recorded once. The sequencing here drew on CD4+ or CD8+ T cells sorted from blood, taken in a trial of the OX40 agonist ivuxolimab. These receptors were obtained from an adult with an advanced solid tumor such as melanoma, head and neck, liver or kidney cancer.

The V and J genes are TRBV7-9 and TRBJ2-5; perhaps TRBD2 as D (6 bases). Germline CDR1 reads SEHNR; CDR2 reads FQNEAQ (reference sequence). The CDR3 loop spans 13 amino acids. V lost 5 bases, J lost 5 bases, and 12 bases lay in between. As DNA, the CDR3 is TGTGCCAGCAGCAAACTAGCCTGGGAGACCCAGTACTTC. This sequence encodes CASSKLAWETQYF.

The chain links TRBV6-5 to TRBJ1-1; D unclear. Trimming stripped 5 bases from V and 0 bases from J, with 7 bases between. The CDR3 contains 13 residues. Germline CDR1 MNHEY, CDR2 SVGAGI. CDR3 in DNA: TGTGCCAGCAGTACCCAAGTGAACACTGAAGCTTTCTTT. Translating it yields CASSTQVNTEAFF.

The V call is TRBV9, the J call TRBJ2-3, with a weak D call TRBD2 (5 bases). The CDR3 spans 14 residues. Germline V CDR1 and CDR2: SGDLS, YYNGEE. V was trimmed by 1 base and J by 2 bases, leaving 8 bases between them. The CDR3 spells CASSVQDYTDTQYF. CDR3 sequence (DNA): TGTGCCAGCAGCGTACAAGACTACACAGATACGCAGTATTTT.

The rearrangement links TRBV7-9 to TRBJ2-1; a possible D gene is TRBD2 (6 bases). The germline V gene has CDR1 SEHNR and CDR2 FQNEAQ (reference sequence). Trimming shortened V by 4 bases and J by 6 bases, and 16 bases separated the two germline ends. The CDR3 runs 15 residues. The DNA of the CDR3 is TGTGCCAGCAGCTCGGGCGGGGAGTTCGTCAATGAGCAGTTCTTC. Translating it yields CASSSGGEFVNEQFF. Together with reference TRBV7-9 and TRBJ2-1, the CDR3 gives the full variable domain: DTGVSQNPRHKITKRGQNVTFRCDPISEHNRLYWYRQTLGQGPEFLTYFQNEAQLEKSRLLSDRFSAERPKGSFSTLEIQRTEQGDSAMYLCASSSGGEFVNEQFFGPGTRLTVL.

The CDR3 nucleotides read TGTGCCAGCAGCTTTCAGGCAACGGACGGCTACACCTTC. Its translation: CASSFQATDGYTF. V and J are TRBV7-8 and TRBJ1-2; no definite D call. Germline V gene sequence: CDR1 SGHVS, CDR2 FQNEAQ. V was pared by 3 bases and J by 8 bases, with 13 bases between. The CDR3 consists of 13 residues.

This clone was counted once. The J gene is TRBJ2-7, the V gene TRBV5-1, with D perhaps matching TRBD1 (8 bases). V was clipped by 4 bases and J by 4 bases, with 15 bases between them. Germline loops: CDR1 SGHRS, CDR2 YFSETQ. The CDR3 is 14 residues long. CDR3 in amino acids: CASSPGQGGYEQYV. CDR3 in DNA: TGCGCCAGCAGCCCCGGACAGGGAGGGTACGAGCAGTACGTC.

The chain joins TRBV6-5 to TRBJ1-6; TRBD1 matches 7 bases. The V gene's germline CDR1 is MNHEY and CDR2 SVGAGI. V gave up 7 bases and J gave up 10 bases; unmatched junction bases: 13. The CDR3 has 15 amino acids. The chain's CDR3 is CASTTRGEPHSPLHF. CDR3 in DNA: TGTGCCAGCACGACCAGGGGGGAACCACACTCACCCCTCCACTTT.

This clone came up a few times. V and J are TRBV13 and TRBJ1-4; no definite D call. The V gene lost 7 bases and the J gene lost 8 bases, with 17 bases spanning the gap. The V gene's germline CDR1 is PRHDT and CDR2 FYEKMQ (reference sequence). The CDR3 is 14 residues long. CDR3 sequence: CASTQRDGNEKLFF. The CDR3 region has the DNA TGTGCCAGCACCCAAAGGGATGGTAACGAAAAACTGTTTTTT.